The T cell receptor (beta chain) described here comes from a study of CD8 T cells in ankylosing spondylitis. Construction of TCR beta libraries was performed using quantitative 5'-RACE with molecular barcodes. One entry per CDR3 protein, called by TCRdb with MiXCR from the 5' RACE reads. The sample lists a few hundred thousand distinct CDR3 sequences; approximately 16% were seen once. This clonotype was seen a few times. Its specificity is unknown. Germline V lookup: CDR1 SGHDT, CDR2 YYEEEE. The CDR3 runs 13 residues. The germline V and J ends were trimmed by 2 bases and 4 bases, with 8 bases remaining between them. Overall study results and limits: Enrichment of disease-linked clones was reportedly significant in matched ankylosing spondylitis synovial fluid. CD8+ disease-linked clones were present at relatively low frequencies in blood. A TCR beta motif made of under 10 highly homologous variants seemed typical of ankylosing spondylitis blood.

The chain combines TRBV5-6 with TRBJ2-3; no reliable D call. The TCR originated in a male donor with ankylosing spondylitis. The sample comprised blood, either unsorted or a sorted T cell fraction (not recorded which). The CDR3 protein is CASSFDLADTQYF. CDR3 coding DNA: TGTGCCAGCAGCTTCGACCTTGCAGATACGCAGTATTTT.